This is a list of T cell receptor beta chains from one sample in a study of CD8 T cells in ankylosing spondylitis. TCRdb redid the calling of the 5' RACE reads with MiXCR, one entry per CDR3 protein. This sample carries around 770,000 distinct CDR3 sequences, 15% to 20% of them seen once, and the ten largest clones take under 20%. Sequencing input: blood, either unsorted or a sorted T cell fraction (not recorded which). These receptor sequences come from a male donor with ankylosing spondylitis. Both conserved end residues are part of each CDR3. The order of the fields is CDR3 length, V gene, clone size, D gene, J gene, CDR3 protein, CDR3 DNA. The D gene is left open where the match is weak. Clone size is shown for a subset of rows, as once, few, many or a class of expanded clone.

len: 22
v_gene: TRBV3-1
abundance: NA
d_gene: NA
j_gene: TRBJ1-5
CDR3aa: CASSHPPRGGGGPGVGNQPQHF
CDR3nt: TGTGCCAGCAGCCACCCACCCCGGGGCGGGGGGGGCCCTGGTGTCGGCAATCAGCCCCAGCATTTT

len: 13
v_gene: TRBV20-1
abundance: few
d_gene: NA
j_gene: TRBJ2-7
CDR3aa: CSARIRGSYEQYF
CDR3nt: TGCAGTGCTAGAATTCGCGGTTCCTACGAGCAGTACTTC

len: 13
v_gene: TRBV6-2/TRBV6-3
abundance: NA
d_gene: NA
j_gene: TRBJ2-5
CDR3aa: CASSSGIQETQYF
CDR3nt: TGTGCCAGCAGTTCAGGGATTCAAGAGACCCAGTACTTC

len: 12
v_gene: TRBV12-3/TRBV12-4
abundance: NA
d_gene: NA
j_gene: TRBJ1-4
CDR3aa: CASCSLNEKLFF
CDR3nt: TGTGCCAGCTGCAGCCTTAATGAAAAACTGTTTTTT

len: 16
v_gene: TRBV12-3/TRBV12-4
abundance: NA
d_gene: TRBD2
j_gene: TRBJ2-7
CDR3aa: CASSRGGTSGHYEQYF
CDR3nt: TGTGCCAGCAGCCGAGGGGGGACTAGCGGGCACTACGAGCAGTACTTC

len: 14
v_gene: TRBV29-1
abundance: few
d_gene: TRBD1
j_gene: TRBJ2-1
CDR3aa: CSAPTGQGRNEQFF
CDR3nt: TGCAGCGCCCCTACCGGACAGGGTAGGAATGAGCAGTTCTTC

len: 17
v_gene: TRBV5-1
abundance: NA
d_gene: TRBD1
j_gene: TRBJ1-1
CDR3aa: CASSLAGGISSGTEAFF
CDR3nt: TGCGCCAGCAGCTTGGCAGGGGGCATTTCCTCTGGCACTGAAGCTTTCTTT

len: 15
v_gene: TRBV6-1
abundance: NA
d_gene: TRBD1
j_gene: TRBJ2-7
CDR3aa: CASSPPGDRETGQYF
CDR3nt: TGTGCCAGCAGTCCCCCAGGGGACAGGGAAACGGGGCAGTACTTC

len: 14
v_gene: TRBV5-1
abundance: NA
d_gene: NA
j_gene: TRBJ1-5
CDR3aa: CASSEGTSNQPQHF
CDR3nt: TGCGCCAGCAGCGAGGGGACGTCAAATCAGCCCCAGCATTTT

len: 16
v_gene: TRBV28
abundance: many
d_gene: TRBD1
j_gene: TRBJ1-5
CDR3aa: CASSSGTGRGNQPQHF
CDR3nt: TGTGCCAGCAGCTCCGGGACAGGGAGAGGCAATCAGCCCCAGCATTTT

len: 13
v_gene: TRBV20-1
abundance: NA
d_gene: NA
j_gene: TRBJ2-1
CDR3aa: CSVGGPSYNEQFF
CDR3nt: TGCAGTGTTGGAGGGCCATCCTACAATGAGCAGTTCTTC

len: 14
v_gene: TRBV28
abundance: few
d_gene: NA
j_gene: TRBJ2-1
CDR3aa: CASSFTGDYNEQFF
CDR3nt: TGTGCCAGCAGTTTTACGGGAGACTACAATGAGCAGTTCTTC

len: 16
v_gene: TRBV12-3/TRBV12-4
abundance: NA
d_gene: TRBD1
j_gene: TRBJ1-6
CDR3aa: CASSYAGQGGQSPLHF
CDR3nt: TGTGCCAGCAGTTACGCAGGACAGGGCGGTCAGTCACCCCTCCACTTT

len: 15
v_gene: TRBV18
abundance: NA
d_gene: NA
j_gene: TRBJ2-1
CDR3aa: CASSPTDPSYNEQFF
CDR3nt: TGTGCCAGCTCACCAACTGACCCTTCCTACAATGAGCAGTTCTTC

len: 15
v_gene: TRBV6-5
abundance: NA
d_gene: TRBD1
j_gene: TRBJ1-2
CDR3aa: CASSLQTGGNSGYTF
CDR3nt: TGTGCCAGCAGCTTACAAACAGGGGGCAACTCTGGCTACACCTTC

len: 15
v_gene: TRBV7-9
abundance: NA
d_gene: TRBD1
j_gene: TRBJ2-3
CDR3aa: CASSETGSETDTQYF
CDR3nt: TGTGCCAGCAGCGAGACAGGGAGTGAGACAGATACGCAGTATTTT

len: 16
v_gene: TRBV9
abundance: many
d_gene: NA
j_gene: TRBJ1-1
CDR3aa: CASSVFGGPGLSEAFF
CDR3nt: TGTGCCAGCAGCGTATTTGGGGGGCCCGGTCTTAGTGAAGCTTTCTTT

len: 12
v_gene: TRBV29-1
abundance: few
d_gene: TRBD1
j_gene: TRBJ2-7
CDR3aa: CSAWTGGHEQYF
CDR3nt: TGCAGCGCTTGGACAGGGGGCCACGAGCAGTACTTC

len: 16
v_gene: TRBV14
abundance: NA
d_gene: NA
j_gene: TRBJ2-5
CDR3aa: CASSQVEGGRGETQYF
CDR3nt: TGTGCCAGCAGCCAAGTGGAGGGGGGGCGAGGAGAGACCCAGTACTTC

len: 14
v_gene: TRBV6-2/TRBV6-3
abundance: few
d_gene: TRBD2
j_gene: TRBJ2-1
CDR3aa: CASLGTSGTYEQFF
CDR3nt: TGTGCCAGCCTTGGGACTAGCGGGACCTATGAGCAGTTCTTC